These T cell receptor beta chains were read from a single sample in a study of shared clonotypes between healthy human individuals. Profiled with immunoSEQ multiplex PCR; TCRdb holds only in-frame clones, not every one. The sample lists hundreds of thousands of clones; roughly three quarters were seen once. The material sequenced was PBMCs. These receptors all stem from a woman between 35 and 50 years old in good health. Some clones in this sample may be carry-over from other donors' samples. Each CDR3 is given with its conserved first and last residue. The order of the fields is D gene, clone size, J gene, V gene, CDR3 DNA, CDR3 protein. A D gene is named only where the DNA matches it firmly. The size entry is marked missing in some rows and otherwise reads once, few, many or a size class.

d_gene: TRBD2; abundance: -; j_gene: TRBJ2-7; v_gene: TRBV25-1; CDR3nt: TGTGCCAGCAGTGAAGGACTAGCGGCCTCGGCCTACGAGCAGTACTTC; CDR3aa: CASSEGLAASAYEQYF
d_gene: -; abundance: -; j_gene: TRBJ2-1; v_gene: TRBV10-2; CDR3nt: TGCGCCAGCAGTGAGTCGCCCCTAAAGGGCAATGAGCAGTTCTTC; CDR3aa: CASSESPLKGNEQFF
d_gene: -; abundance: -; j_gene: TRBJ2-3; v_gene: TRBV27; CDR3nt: TGTGCCAGCAGTTTGGGGGGATCCCCAGATACGCAGTATTTT; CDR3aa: CASSLGGSPDTQYF
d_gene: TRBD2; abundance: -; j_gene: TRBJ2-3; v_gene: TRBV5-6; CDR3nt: TGTGCCAGCAGCTGGGGGACTAGCGGGATTTCCAAGGAAGATACGCAGTATTTT; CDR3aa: CASSWGTSGISKEDTQYF
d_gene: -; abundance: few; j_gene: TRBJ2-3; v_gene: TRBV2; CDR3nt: TGTGCCAGCAGTGAAGGAGTGACAGATACGCAGTATTTT; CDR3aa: CASSEGVTDTQYF
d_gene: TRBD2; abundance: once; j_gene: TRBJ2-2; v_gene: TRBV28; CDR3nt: TGTGCCAGCAGTTTAGGTGTGGGACTAGCGTCCGGGGAGCTGTTTTTT; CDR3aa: CASSLGVGLASGELFF
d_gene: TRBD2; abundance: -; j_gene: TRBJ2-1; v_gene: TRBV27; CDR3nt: TGTGCCAGCAGCCCCCTAGCGGGAGTCCCCTACAATGAGCAGTTCTTC; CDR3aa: CASSPLAGVPYNEQFF
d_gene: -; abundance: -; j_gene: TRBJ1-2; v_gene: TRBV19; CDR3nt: TGTGCCAGTAGTATGAGGCAGAGCAACTATGGCTACACCTTC; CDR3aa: CASSMRQSNYGYTF
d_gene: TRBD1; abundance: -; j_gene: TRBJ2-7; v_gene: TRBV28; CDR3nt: TGTGCCAGCAGTTGGGGACAGGGATTCTACGAGCAGTACTTC; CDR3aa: CASSWGQGFYEQYF
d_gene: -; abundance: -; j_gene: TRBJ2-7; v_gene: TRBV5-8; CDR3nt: TGTGCCAGCAGCTTGAGCCAGGCGTGGTCCTACGAGCAGTACTTC; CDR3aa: CASSLSQAWSYEQYF
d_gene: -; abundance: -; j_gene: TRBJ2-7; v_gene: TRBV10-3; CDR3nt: TGTGCCATCAGTGAATCCGGCGGAAGGGGATCCTACGAGCAGTACTTC; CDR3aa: CAISESGGRGSYEQYF
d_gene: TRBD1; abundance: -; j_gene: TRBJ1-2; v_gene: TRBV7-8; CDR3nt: TGTGCCAGCAGTATCACAGGGGACGCTAACTATGGCTACACCTTC; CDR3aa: CASSITGDANYGYTF
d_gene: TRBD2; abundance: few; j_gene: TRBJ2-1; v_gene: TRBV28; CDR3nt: TGTGCCAGCAGGAGATACTTGGGACTAGCGGGCGACAATGAGCAGTTCTTC; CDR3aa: CASRRYLGLAGDNEQFF
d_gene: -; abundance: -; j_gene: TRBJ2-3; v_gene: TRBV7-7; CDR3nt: TGTGCCCCGGGCCCACTCACAGATACGCAGTATTTT; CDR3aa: CAPGPLTDTQYF
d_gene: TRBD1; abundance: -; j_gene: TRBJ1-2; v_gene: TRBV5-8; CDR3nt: TGTGCCAGCAGCGGCCGGACAGGGGCGGTTGACTATGGCTACACCTTC; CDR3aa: CASSGRTGAVDYGYTF
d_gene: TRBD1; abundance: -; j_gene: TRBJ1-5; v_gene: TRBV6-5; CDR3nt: TGTGCCAGCAGGAATGACAGGGTGAGTCAGCCCCAGCATTTT; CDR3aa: CASRNDRVSQPQHF
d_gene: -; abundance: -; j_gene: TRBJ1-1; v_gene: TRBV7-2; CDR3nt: TGTGCCAGCAGCTTCGCTTCGACCACAGACACTGAAGCTTTCTTT; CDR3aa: CASSFASTTDTEAFF
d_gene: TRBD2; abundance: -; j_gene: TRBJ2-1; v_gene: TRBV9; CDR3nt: TGTGCCAGCAGCGTAAGGTCTAGCGGAGACCCGTACAATGAGCAGTTCTTC; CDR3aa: CASSVRSSGDPYNEQFF
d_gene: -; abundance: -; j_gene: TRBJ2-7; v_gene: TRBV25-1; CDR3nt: TGTGCCAGCAGTCGAACAGCCTACGAGCAGTACTTC; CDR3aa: CASSRTAYEQYF
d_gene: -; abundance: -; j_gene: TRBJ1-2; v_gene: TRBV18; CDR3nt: TGTGCCAGCTCAGCTAGGAACTATGGCTACACCTTC; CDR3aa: CASSARNYGYTF
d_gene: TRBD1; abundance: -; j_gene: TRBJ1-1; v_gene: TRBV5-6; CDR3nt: TGTGCCAGCAGTCACGGGACAGGGAACACTGAAGCTTTCTTT; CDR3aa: CASSHGTGNTEAFF
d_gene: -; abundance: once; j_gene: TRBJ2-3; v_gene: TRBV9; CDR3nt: TGTGCCAGCAGCGTATCCGGGGGCACAGATACGCAGTATTTT; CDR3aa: CASSVSGGTDTQYF
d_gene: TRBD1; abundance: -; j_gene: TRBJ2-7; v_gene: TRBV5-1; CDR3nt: TGCGCCAGCAGTTACGACAGGGCCGAGCAGTACTTC; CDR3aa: CASSYDRAEQYF
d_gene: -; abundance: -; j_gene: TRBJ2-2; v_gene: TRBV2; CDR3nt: TGTGCCAGCAGTGGAAGCAGTCATAGGGGCGGGGAGCTGTTTTTT; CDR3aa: CASSGSSHRGGELFF
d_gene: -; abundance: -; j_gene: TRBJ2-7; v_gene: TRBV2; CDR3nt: TGTGCCAGCAGCTTCTCAGGGCTCGAGCAGTACTTC; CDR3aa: CASSFSGLEQYF
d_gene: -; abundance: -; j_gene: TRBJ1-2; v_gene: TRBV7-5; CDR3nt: TGTGCCAGAAAAGTAGGAAAGACCTATGGCTACACCTTC; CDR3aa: CARKVGKTYGYTF
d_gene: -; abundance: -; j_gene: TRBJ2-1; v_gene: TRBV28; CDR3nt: TGTGCCAGCAGTTTGGGCGGGTCGGGAACACGTGAGCAGTTCTTC; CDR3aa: CASSLGGSGTREQFF
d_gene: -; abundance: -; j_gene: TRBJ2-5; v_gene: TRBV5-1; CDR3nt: TGCGCCAGCAGCTTGACGACGGGGGCGGAGACCCAGTACTTC; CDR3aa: CASSLTTGAETQYF
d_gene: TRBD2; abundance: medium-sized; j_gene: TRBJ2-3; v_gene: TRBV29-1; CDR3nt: TGCAGCGTTGAATCTGCGGGACTACAAGATACGCAGTATTTT; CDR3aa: CSVESAGLQDTQYF
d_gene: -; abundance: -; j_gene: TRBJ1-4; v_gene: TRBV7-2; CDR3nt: TGTGCCAGCAGCCCACTGGGGGGTTTCGAAAAACTGTTTTTT; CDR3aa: CASSPLGGFEKLFF
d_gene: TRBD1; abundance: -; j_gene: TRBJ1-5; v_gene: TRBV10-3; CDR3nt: TGTGCCATCAGTCAGCAACAGGGGTTCAATCAGCCCCAGCATTTT; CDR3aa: CAISQQQGFNQPQHF
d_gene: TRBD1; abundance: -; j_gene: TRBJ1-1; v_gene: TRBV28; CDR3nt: TGTGCCAGCAGTTTGGGACAGACGGGGGGAATTAACACTGAAGCTTTCTTT; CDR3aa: CASSLGQTGGINTEAFF
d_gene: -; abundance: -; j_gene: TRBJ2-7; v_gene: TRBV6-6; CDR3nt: TGTGCCAGCAGAGGGCCACCGGGCGAGTACGAGCAGTACTTC; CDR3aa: CASRGPPGEYEQYF
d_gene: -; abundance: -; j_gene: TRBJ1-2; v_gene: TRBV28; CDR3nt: TGTGCCAGCAGTGCATACTCATACGGGAGCAACTATGGCTACACCTTC; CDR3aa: CASSAYSYGSNYGYTF
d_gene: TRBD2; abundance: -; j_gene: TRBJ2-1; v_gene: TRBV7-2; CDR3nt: TGTGCCAGCAGCGAGGGGACTAGCCGGATGACTGAGCAGTTCTTC; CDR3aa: CASSEGTSRMTEQFF
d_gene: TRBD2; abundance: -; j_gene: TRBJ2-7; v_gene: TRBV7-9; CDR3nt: TGTGCCAGCAGCTTAGGAGGGTCTAGCGGGAGTCTTGAGCAGTACTTC; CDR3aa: CASSLGGSSGSLEQYF
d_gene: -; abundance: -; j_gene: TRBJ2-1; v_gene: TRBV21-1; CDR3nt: TGTGCCAGCAGCATATACAGGGAACCCTACAATGAGCAGTTCTTC; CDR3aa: CASSIYREPYNEQFF
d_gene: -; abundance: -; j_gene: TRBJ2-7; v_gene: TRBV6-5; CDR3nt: TGTGCCAGCAGTTACGGTTTAGGAGGCTACGAGCAGTACTTC; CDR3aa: CASSYGLGGYEQYF
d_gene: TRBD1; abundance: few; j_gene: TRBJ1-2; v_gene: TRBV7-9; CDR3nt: TGTGCCAGCAGCTTAGGAATTGGGACAGGGAGTGGCTACACCTTC; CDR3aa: CASSLGIGTGSGYTF
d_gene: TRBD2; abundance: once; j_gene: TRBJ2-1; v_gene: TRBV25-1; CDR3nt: TGTGCCAGCAGTGAATCCCTAGCGGGAAAAGGAATGGAGCAGTTCTTC; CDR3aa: CASSESLAGKGMEQFF
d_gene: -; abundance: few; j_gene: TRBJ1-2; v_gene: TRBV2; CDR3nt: TGTGCCAGCAGCTACATGGGCCTAAACTATGGCTACACCTTC; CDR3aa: CASSYMGLNYGYTF
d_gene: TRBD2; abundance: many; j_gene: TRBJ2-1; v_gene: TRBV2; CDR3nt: TGTGCCAGCAGTGAGGGGGGAGCGGGAGGGCCGGACAATGAGCAGTTCTTC; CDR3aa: CASSEGGAGGPDNEQFF
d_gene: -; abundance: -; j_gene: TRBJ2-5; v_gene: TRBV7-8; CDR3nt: TGTGCCAGCAGCTTGGACGGGGTCCAAGAGACCCAGTACTTC; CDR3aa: CASSLDGVQETQYF
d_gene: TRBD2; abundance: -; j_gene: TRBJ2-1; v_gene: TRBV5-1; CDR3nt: TGCGCCAGCAGCCGGACTAGCGGGACTGATGAGCAGTTCTTC; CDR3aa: CASSRTSGTDEQFF
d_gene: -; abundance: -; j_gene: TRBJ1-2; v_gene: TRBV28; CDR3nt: TGTGCCAGCAGTTTGGAGTTCCAAATTCTGACGGGCTACACCTTC; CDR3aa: CASSLEFQILTGYTF
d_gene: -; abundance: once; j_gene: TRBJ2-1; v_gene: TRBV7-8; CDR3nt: TGTGCCAGCAGCTTAAGGGCCCCTTCCGCCCCATTTGAGCAGTTCTTC; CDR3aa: CASSLRAPSAPFEQFF
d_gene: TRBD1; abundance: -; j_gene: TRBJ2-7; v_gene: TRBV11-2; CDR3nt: TGTGCCAGCAGCCTAAGTTGGGACAGGGTAATCTCGTACGAGCAGTACTTC; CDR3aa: CASSLSWDRVISYEQYF
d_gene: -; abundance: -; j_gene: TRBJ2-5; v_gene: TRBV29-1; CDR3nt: TGCAGCGTCGCCGGACGCCGCCAAGAGACCCAGTACTTC; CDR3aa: CSVAGRRQETQYF
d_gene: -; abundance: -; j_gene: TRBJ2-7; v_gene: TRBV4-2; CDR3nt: TGTGCCAGCAGCCAAGCACACAGGGAGCGACCCTACGAGCAGTACTTC; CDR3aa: CASSQAHRERPYEQYF
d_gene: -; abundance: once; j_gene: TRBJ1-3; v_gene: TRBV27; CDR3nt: TGTGCCAGCAGCAGCCGAGTACAGGGTCTTGGAAACACCATATATTTT; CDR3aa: CASSSRVQGLGNTIYF
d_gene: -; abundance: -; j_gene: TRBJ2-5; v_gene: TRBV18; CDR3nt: TGTGCCAGCTCACGACAAGACCAAGAGACCCAGTACTTC; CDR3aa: CASSRQDQETQYF